Listed here are 27 T cell receptor beta chains from one sample, sequenced in a study of cytomegalovirus exposure and HLA in healthy donors. PCR primers comprised 60 Vbeta and 13 Jbeta primers. Assay used: immunoSEQ multiplex PCR; TCRdb lists only in-frame clones, some missing. The table lists about 200,000 clones, around 85% of them singletons, with about 2% in the top ten. Sequencing used PBMCs. The source is a woman in her forties or fifties in good health and CMV-seronegative.

The chain carries TRBV5-1 and TRBJ2-7; the match to TRBD2 covers 12 bases. Germline assignment: CDR1 SGHRS and CDR2 YFSETQ. The J segment lost 4 bases and the V segment lost 4 bases, leaving 9 bases of the junction unmatched. The CDR3 contains 16 residues. CDR3 nucleotides: TGCGCCAGCAGCCCGGAAGGACTAGCGGGGACTTACGAGCAGTACTTC. Protein product: CASSPEGLAGTYEQYF.

The chain combines TRBV6-6 with TRBJ1-4; D call uncertain. The CDR3 runs to 14 residues. The V and J ends lost 3 bases and 0 bases respectively, with 5 bases between them. Germline V gene data show CDR1 as MNHNY and CDR2 as SVGAGI (reference sequence). CDR3 in DNA: TGTGCCAGCAGTTATCGGGCAACTAATGAAAAACTGTTTTTT. This translates into CASSYRATNEKLFF.

The V gene is TRBV29-1, the J gene TRBJ2-5; a weak D match, TRBD2 (5 bases). CDR3 size: 12 residues. From germline, CDR1 is SQVTM and CDR2 ANQGSEA. V lost 4 bases to trimming and J lost 2 bases, with 8 bases between them. The CDR3 loop is CSVGTSQETQYF. The CDR3 coding sequence is TGCAGCGTTGGAACTAGTCAAGAGACCCAGTACTTC.

This rearrangement joins TRBV19 to TRBJ1-1, with TRBD1 matching over 7 bases. There are 18 residues in the CDR3. Germline V lookup: CDR1 LNHDA, CDR2 SQIVND (reference sequence). Trimming cost V 8 bases and J 2 bases; bases outside gene matches: 20. The CDR3 spells CASLPAGGRRSINTEAFF. CDR3 coding DNA: TGTGCCAGTCTACCCGCAGGGGGGCGCCGGTCGATCAACACTGAAGCTTTCTTT.

This clone was picked up a small number of times. This chain connects TRBV13 to TRBJ1-1; D not certain. Germline values: CDR1 PRHDT, CDR2 FYEKMQ (reference sequence). This CDR3 comprises 16 residues. With 3 bases removed from V and 0 bases from J, the gap between germline ends came to 14 bases. CDR3 in DNA: TGTGCCAGCAGCTTTCTAGGTTTAGAAATGAACACTGAAGCTTTCTTT. Protein product: CASSFLGLEMNTEAFF.

This chain joins TRBV6-1 and TRBJ2-7; D perhaps matches TRBD2 (6 bases). V lost 5 bases, J lost 5 bases, and 19 bases lay in between. Germline V gene sequence: CDR1 MNHNS, CDR2 SASEGT. The CDR3 spans 15 residues. The CDR3 nucleotides are TGTGCCAGCAGTAAGAGACTAGTAGGAATCGACGAGCAGTACTTC. Encoded protein: CASSKRLVGIDEQYF.

This rearrangement joins TRBV27 to TRBJ2-3, with D perhaps matching TRBD2 (6 bases). CDR3 length equals 15 residues. V lost 6 bases to trimming and J lost 0 bases, with 13 bases between them. Looked up from germline, CDR1 is MNHEY and CDR2 is SMNVEV (reference sequence). The DNA for the CDR3 is TGTGCCAGCAGCCGACCACTAGCCAGCACAGATACGCAGTATTTT. Encoded protein: CASSRPLASTDTQYF.

A few counts support this clone. This chain's CDR3 is CASTYPDYSYNEQFF. DNA for the CDR3: TGTGCCAGCACCTACCCTGACTACTCCTACAATGAGCAGTTCTTC. The chain employs TRBV7-9 and TRBJ2-1, with D perhaps matching TRBD2 (5 bases). V lost 7 bases and J 0 bases, leaving 13 bases between the germline ends. The germline gives CDR1 SEHNR, CDR2 FQNEAQ (reference sequence). The CDR3 covers 15 residues.

A single count supports this clone. V is TRBV2 and J is TRBJ2-2, with a possible D match to TRBD1 (6 bases). This CDR3 is 15 amino acids long. The germline gives CDR1 SNHLY, CDR2 FYNNEI. With 5 bases removed from V and 3 bases from J, the gap between germline ends came to 13 bases. CDR3 in amino acids: CASSQVGADTGELFF. In DNA form, the CDR3 reads TGTGCCAGCAGTCAGGTGGGGGCGGACACCGGGGAGCTGTTTTTT.

The chain combines TRBV6-6 with TRBJ1-1; D gene ambiguous. CDR1 is MNHNY and CDR2 is SVGAGI in the germline V gene (reference sequence). Trimming left V 6 bases short and J 1 base short, with 9 bases between. The CDR3 contains 13 residues. For the CDR3, the DNA is TGTGCCAGCAGCCTTAGTAAGAACACTGAAGCTTTCTTT. Protein product: CASSLSKNTEAFF.

As DNA, the CDR3 is TGTGCCAGCAGCTTACAGGAGGGACTACAAAAATACGAGCAGTACTTC. Its protein product is CASSLQEGLQKYEQYF. V and J are TRBV7-2 and TRBJ2-7; 7 nucleotides match TRBD2. The length of the CDR3 is 16 residues. With V trimmed by 2 bases and J by 4 bases, 11 bases remained unmatched. Germline CDR1 SGHTA, CDR2 FQGNSA.

CDR3 amino acids: CGGLFQETQYF. Written as DNA, the CDR3 is TGCGGCGGACTGTTTCAAGAGACCCAGTACTTC. The chain is built from TRBV29-1 and TRBJ2-5; weak D call: TRBD2 (5 bases). CDR1 SQVTM and CDR2 ANQGSEA come from the germline V gene. The CDR3 runs to 11 residues.

The V and J genes are TRBV4-3 and TRBJ2-3, with TRBD2 matching over 9 bases. V was pared by 2 bases and J by 1 base, with 4 bases of the junction left unmatched. The CDR3 runs to 16 residues. Per the germline V gene, CDR1 is LGHNA and CDR2 is YSLEER. The CDR3: CASSQQIAGGTDTQYF. CDR3 nucleotides: TGCGCCAGCAGCCAACAGATAGCGGGAGGCACAGATACGCAGTATTTT.

This chain joins TRBV30 and TRBJ2-5; 7 positions match TRBD2. Per germline, CDR1 GTSNPN and CDR2 SVGIG (reference sequence). With V trimmed by 4 bases and J by 2 bases, 7 bases remained unmatched. The CDR3 is 14 residues long. The chain's CDR3 is CAWMGGREQETQYF. Here the CDR3 DNA reads TGTGCCTGGATGGGCGGGCGGGAGCAAGAGACCCAGTACTTC.

J is TRBJ2-5 and V is TRBV28, with TRBD2 matching 7 bases. The last part of the DNA fits TRBJ2-7 better; the J call may be wrong. The germline gives CDR1 MDHEN, CDR2 SYDVKM. This CDR3 has 15 residues. The CDR3 spells CASTNGGTDSYEQYF. For the CDR3, the DNA is TGTGCCAGCACCAACGGGGGGACTGACTCCTACGAGCAGTACTTC.

The chain recombines TRBV7-2 with TRBJ2-7; unclear D gene. This CDR3 is built from 11 residues. The V gene's germline CDR1 is SGHTA and CDR2 FQGNSA. V dropped 5 bases and J dropped 0 bases, with 2 bases sitting between them. The CDR3 loop reads CASSHSYEQYF. The CDR3 DNA reads as TGTGCCAGCAGCCACTCCTACGAGCAGTACTTC.

The gene calls are TRBV6-5 and TRBJ1-2; 7 bases align to TRBD1. V lost 4 bases and J lost 8; bases outside the gene matches: 10. The CDR3 spans 14 residues. Germline-derived CDR1 and CDR2 are MNHEY and SVGAGI. The CDR3 loop reads CASSWGDSAGGYTF. The DNA for the CDR3 is TGTGCCAGCAGTTGGGGGGACAGTGCCGGGGGCTACACCTTC.

This sequence joins TRBV14 and TRBJ1-3; D possibly corresponds to TRBD1 (5 bases). V lost 3 bases and J lost 4, with 10 bases in between. The CDR3 is made up of 14 amino acids. Germline lookup yields CDR1 SGHDN and CDR2 FVKESK. CDR3 in DNA: TGTGCCAGCAGCCACACGACAGTAGGAAACACCATATATTTT. Translating gives CASSHTTVGNTIYF.

The chain joins TRBV7-9 to TRBJ2-7, with D hard to call. V lost 2 bases and J lost 2, with 13 bases in between. Germline CDR1 and CDR2: SEHNR and FQNEAQ (reference sequence). The CDR3 length is 15 residues. This CDR3 is CASSLNAVIAYEQYF. CDR3 nucleotide sequence: TGTGCCAGCAGCTTAAATGCAGTGATCGCCTACGAGCAGTACTTC.

In this sample, this clone turned up many times. V and J are TRBV5-6 and TRBJ2-4; a possible D gene is TRBD1 (6 bases). Germline V CDR1 and CDR2: SGHDT, YYEEEE. The V end was cut by 4 bases, the J end by 3 bases, with 14 bases between. The length of the CDR3 is 15 residues. The CDR3 DNA reads as TGTGCCAGCAGCGACCGGGACACGATCAAAAACATTCAGTACTTC. Translating gives CASSDRDTIKNIQYF.

The V gene is TRBV5-1, the J gene TRBJ2-3, with 8 bases aligning to TRBD2. This CDR3 spans 14 amino acids. Unmatched junction bases numbered 2, after V lost 4 bases and J lost 1 base. Germline V gene sequence: CDR1 SGHRS, CDR2 YFSETQ. DNA for the CDR3: TGCGCCAGCAGCATAGCGGGACGCACAGATACGCAGTATTTT. Translation gives CASSIAGRTDTQYF.

The J gene is TRBJ2-5, the V gene TRBV7-2; 7 positions match TRBD2. CDR3 length equals 15 residues. V lost 5 bases, J lost 4 bases, and 10 bases stayed unmatched. Germline values: CDR1 SGHTA, CDR2 FQGNSA. This chain's CDR3 is CASSPPNGRGETQYF. The CDR3 bases are TGTGCCAGCAGCCCGCCGAATGGGAGGGGAGAGACCCAGTACTTC.

Here the CDR3 DNA reads TGTGCCAGCAGTCTAACCGGGGAGCTGTTTTTT. Protein: CASSLTGELFF. J is TRBJ2-2 and V is TRBV7-6; D gene ambiguous. Trimming left V 6 bases short and J 5 bases short, with 4 bases between. The V gene's germline CDR1 is SGHVS and CDR2 FNYEAQ. The CDR3 sequence is 11 residues long.

The chain uses TRBV2 and TRBJ2-2; TRBD2 is a possible D gene (5 bases). The CDR3 totals 16 residues. Germline values: CDR1 SNHLY, CDR2 FYNNEI. V was clipped by 4 bases and J by 5 bases, with 17 bases between them. This chain's CDR3 is CASSADRAGPTGELFF. CDR3 DNA sequence: TGTGCCAGCAGTGCCGATCGGGCGGGTCCAACCGGGGAGCTGTTTTTT.

The V and J genes are TRBV7-2 and TRBJ2-7; 7 bases agree with TRBD2. After removal of 4 bases from V and 2 bases from J, the junction contained 5 bases not matched to a gene. This CDR3 region has 14 residues. Germline CDR1 SGHTA, CDR2 FQGNSA. The CDR3 protein is CASSSASGAYEQYF. DNA for the CDR3: TGTGCCAGCAGCTCGGCTAGCGGCGCCTACGAGCAGTACTTC.

This clone has only a few counts. The chain is built from TRBV27 and TRBJ2-4; 10 positions agree with TRBD2. Per germline, CDR1 MNHEY and CDR2 SMNVEV (reference sequence). V shed 6 bases, J shed 7 bases, and the junction held 6 bases outside the gene matches. This CDR3 has 14 residues. In DNA form, the CDR3 reads TGTGCCAGCAGGAGGAGCGGGAGGGGGAACATTCAGTACTTC. Protein sequence: CASRRSGRGNIQYF.

The J gene is TRBJ2-2, the V gene TRBV28; 9 nucleotides align to TRBD1. The CDR3 is 17 amino acids. Germline V CDR1 and CDR2: MDHEN, SYDVKM. The V and J ends lost 3 bases and 5 bases, in that order; junction bases with no gene match: 10. The CDR3 loop reads CASSFPLGTGNTGELFF. The CDR3 bases are TGTGCCAGCAGTTTCCCACTCGGGACAGGGAATACCGGGGAGCTGTTTTTT.